This T cell receptor beta chain was identified during a study of human T cells and chemical hapten exposure. With 3 bases clipped from V and 4 bases from J, the junction kept 6 bases outside the gene matches. Germline V lookup: CDR1 SGHAT, CDR2 FQNNGV. This CDR3 spans 15 amino acids. Time point specified: healthy volunteer bleed at 2 weeks. From whole blood left unfractionated, total RNA was extracted. Authors' processing steps: Counting gave a median of around 100,000 TCRs per sample, with values ranging from about 23,224 to 750,000. TCRdb used MiXCR to reprocess the RACE reads, holding one entry per CDR3 protein. TCRdb, not the original authors, processed these V and J calls. The sample lists roughly 100,000 distinct CDR3 sequences, approximately 10% occurring once. This clonotype was counted many times.

The TCR was taken from a female donor in good health. Some clones in this sample may be carry-over from other donors' samples. V gene TRBV11-2 combines with J gene TRBJ2-1; 7 nucleotides line up with TRBD1. The material sequenced was whole blood. As DNA, the CDR3 is TGTGCCAGCAGCTTGTCAGGGGGTTCGTACAATGAGCAGTTCTTC. It specifies CASSLSGGSYNEQFF.